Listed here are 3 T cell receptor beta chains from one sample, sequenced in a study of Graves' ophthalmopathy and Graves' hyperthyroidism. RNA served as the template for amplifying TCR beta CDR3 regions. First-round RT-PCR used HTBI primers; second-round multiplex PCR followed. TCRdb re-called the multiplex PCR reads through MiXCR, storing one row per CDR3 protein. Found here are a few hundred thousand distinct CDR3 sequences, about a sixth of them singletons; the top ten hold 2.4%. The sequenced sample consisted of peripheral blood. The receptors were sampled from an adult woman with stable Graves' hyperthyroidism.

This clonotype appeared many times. The CDR3 coding sequence is TGTGCCAGCAGCGAGGCGGGGCAATCGGGCACTGAAGCTTTCTTT. Residues: CASSEAGQSGTEAFF. This chain links TRBV11-3 with TRBJ1-1, with D tentatively TRBD1 (5 bases). Trimming took off 5 bases at V and 4 bases at J, with 17 bases between the two ends. This CDR3 is 15 amino acids long. Looked up from germline, CDR1 is SGHNT and CDR2 is YENEEA.

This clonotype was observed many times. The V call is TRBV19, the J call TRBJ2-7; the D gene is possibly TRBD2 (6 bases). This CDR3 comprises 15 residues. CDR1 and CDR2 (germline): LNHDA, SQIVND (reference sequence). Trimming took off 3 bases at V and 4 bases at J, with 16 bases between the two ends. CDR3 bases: TGTGCCAGTAGTATTGCAGCCCGGGAGCTATACGAGCAGTACTTC. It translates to CASSIAARELYEQYF.

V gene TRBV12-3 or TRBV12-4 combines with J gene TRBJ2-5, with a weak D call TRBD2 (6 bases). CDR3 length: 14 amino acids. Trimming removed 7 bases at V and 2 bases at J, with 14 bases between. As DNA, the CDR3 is TGTGCCAGCAATCCTGGGGGAGGACAAGAGACCCAGTACTTC. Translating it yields CASNPGGGQETQYF.